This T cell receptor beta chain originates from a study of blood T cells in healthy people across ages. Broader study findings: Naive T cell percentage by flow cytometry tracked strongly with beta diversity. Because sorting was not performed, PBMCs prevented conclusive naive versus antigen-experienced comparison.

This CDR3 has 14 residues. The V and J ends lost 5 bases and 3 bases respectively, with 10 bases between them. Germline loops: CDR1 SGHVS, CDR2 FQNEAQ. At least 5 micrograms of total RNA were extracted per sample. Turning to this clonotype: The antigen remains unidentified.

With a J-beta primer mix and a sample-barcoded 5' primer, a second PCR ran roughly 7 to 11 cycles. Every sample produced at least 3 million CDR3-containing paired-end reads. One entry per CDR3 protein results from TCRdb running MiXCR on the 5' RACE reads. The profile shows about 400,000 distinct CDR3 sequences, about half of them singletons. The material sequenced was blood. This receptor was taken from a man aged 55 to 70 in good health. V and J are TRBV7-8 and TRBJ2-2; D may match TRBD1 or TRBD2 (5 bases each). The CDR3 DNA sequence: TGTGCCAGCAGCAGAGGGGTAGACACCGGGGAGCTGTTTTTT. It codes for CASSRGVDTGELFF.